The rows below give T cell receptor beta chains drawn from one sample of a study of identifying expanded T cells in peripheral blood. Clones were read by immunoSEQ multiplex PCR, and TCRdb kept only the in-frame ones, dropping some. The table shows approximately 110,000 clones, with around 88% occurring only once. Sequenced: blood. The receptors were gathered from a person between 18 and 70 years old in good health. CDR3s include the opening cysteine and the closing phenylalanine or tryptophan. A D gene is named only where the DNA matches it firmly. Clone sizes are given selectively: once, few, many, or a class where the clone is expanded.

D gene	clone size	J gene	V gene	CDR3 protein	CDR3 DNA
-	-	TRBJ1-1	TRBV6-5	CASSYPDDTEAFF	TGTGCCAGCAGTTACCCGGACGACACTGAAGCTTTCTTT
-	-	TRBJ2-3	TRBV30	CAWSLADTQYF	TGTGCCTGGAGTCTGGCAGATACGCAGTATTTT
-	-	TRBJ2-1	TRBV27	CASRSTNEQFF	TGTGCCAGCAGAAGTACAAATGAGCAGTTCTTC
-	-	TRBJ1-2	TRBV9	CASSVRENYTF	TGTGCCAGCAGCGTCAGGGAGAACTACACCTTC
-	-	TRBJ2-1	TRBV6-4	CASSSGPNNEQFF	TGTGCCAGCAGTTCAGGACCCAACAATGAGCAGTTCTTC
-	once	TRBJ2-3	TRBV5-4	CASSLVAEGTDTQYF	TGTGCCAGCAGCTTGGTGGCGGAGGGCACAGATACGCAGTATTTT
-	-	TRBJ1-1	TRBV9	CASSVAGTPNTEAFF	TGTGCCAGCAGCGTAGCGGGGACACCGAACACTGAAGCTTTCTTT
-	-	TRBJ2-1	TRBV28	CASRLGINNEQFF	TGTGCCAGCAGACTGGGAATCAACAATGAGCAGTTCTTC
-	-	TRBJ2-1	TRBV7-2	CASSRQPGSYNEQFF	TGTGCCAGCAGCCGACAGCCTGGCTCCTACAATGAGCAGTTCTTC
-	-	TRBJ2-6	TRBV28	CASSFPPTDFNGANVLTF	TGTGCCAGCAGTTTTCCGCCCACCGACTTTAACGGGGCCAACGTCCTGACTTTC
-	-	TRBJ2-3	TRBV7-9	CASSLVGPDTQYF	TGTGCCAGCAGCTTAGTGGGCCCGGATACGCAGTATTTT
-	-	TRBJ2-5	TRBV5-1	CASSLADGGTQYF	TGCGCCAGCAGCTTGGCTGATGGGGGGACCCAGTACTTC
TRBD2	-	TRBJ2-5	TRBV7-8	CASSSAGTSGGYEETQYF	TGTGCCAGCAGCTCCGCTGGGACTAGCGGGGGATATGAAGAGACCCAGTACTTC
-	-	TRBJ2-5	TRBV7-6	CASSLGGGRMEKETQYF	TGTGCCAGCAGCTTAGGTGGGGGACGCATGGAGAAAGAGACCCAGTACTTC
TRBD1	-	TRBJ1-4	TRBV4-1	CASSQAGTGNEKLFF	TGCGCCAGCAGCCAAGCCGGGACAGGGAATGAAAAACTGTTTTTT
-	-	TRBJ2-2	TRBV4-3	CASSPSGTRNTGELFF	TGCGCCAGCAGCCCCTCCGGGACTCGGAACACCGGGGAGCTGTTTTTT
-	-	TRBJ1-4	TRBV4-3	CASSQDIPPGSTNEKLFF	TGCGCCAGCAGCCAAGATATACCCCCCGGCTCAACTAATGAAAAACTGTTTTTT
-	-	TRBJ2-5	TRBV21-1	CASSSRTGLWLGETQYF	TGTGCCAGCAGCTCCCGGACAGGGCTCTGGTTGGGAGAGACCCAGTACTTC
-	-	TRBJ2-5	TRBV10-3	CAIRGAQETQYF	TGTGCCATCAGAGGGGCCCAGGAGACCCAGTACTTC